This is a list of T cell receptor beta chains from one sample in a study of blood T cell repertoires in COVID-19. Here immunoSEQ multiplex PCR was the method, and the copy in TCRdb shows in-frame clones only, minus some. This sample carries 110,000 to 150,000 clones, roughly 88% of them seen once, and the ten largest clones take less than 2%. Sequencing was done on a sample of peripheral blood. These receptors all come from a woman aged 55-70 years with acute or convalescent COVID-19. Each CDR3 is given with its conserved first and last residue. D genes are given only for firm matches. Clone size appears in some rows only: once, few, many, or a class for an expanded clone.

j_call | v_call | d_call | clone_size | cdr3_nt | cdr3_aa
TRBJ1-2 | TRBV6-4 | TRBD1 | - | TGTGCCAGCCGAATGGGACAGGGGGCGCCCGGCTACACCTTC | CASRMGQGAPGYTF
TRBJ2-3 | TRBV24-1 | TRBD1 | - | TGTGCCACCAGTGATTTTGTGGGGACAGGCACAGATACGCAGTATTTT | CATSDFVGTGTDTQYF
TRBJ1-2 | TRBV19 | TRBD1 | - | TGTGCCAGTAGTCACCGACAGGGGAACTATGGCTACACCTTC | CASSHRQGNYGYTF
TRBJ2-3 | TRBV10-1 | - | - | TGCGCCAGCGGCCGGCGGCTAGCAGACACAGATACGCAGTATTTT | CASGRRLADTDTQYF
TRBJ1-1 | TRBV9 | - | - | TGTGCCAGCAGCGTCTACGAGGCGATGAACACTGAAGCTTTCTTT | CASSVYEAMNTEAFF
TRBJ2-7 | TRBV7-9 | TRBD1 | - | TGTGCCAGCAGCCTCTCGGGACAGGGCTACGAGCAGTACTTC | CASSLSGQGYEQYF
TRBJ2-1 | TRBV7-3 | - | - | TGTGCCAGCAGCTTAGCATTTGGGGGGACGTACAATGAGCAGTTCTTC | CASSLAFGGTYNEQFF
TRBJ1-2 | TRBV30 | - | - | TGTGCCTGGAGTGTATGGACAGATGGCTACACCTTC | CAWSVWTDGYTF
TRBJ1-3 | TRBV30 | TRBD1 | - | TGTGCCTGGAGCATGGGACAGGGTGGATATTTT | CAWSMGQGGYF
TRBJ1-3 | TRBV5-1 | - | once | TGCGCCAGCAGCTTCCAGGGTTCAAGTGGAAACACCATATATTTT | CASSFQGSSGNTIYF
TRBJ1-1 | TRBV21-1 | - | - | TGTGCCAGCAGCAAAGAAGGGACAGTTGAAGCTTTCTTT | CASSKEGTVEAFF
TRBJ1-2 | TRBV19 | TRBD1 | - | TGTGCCAGTAGTAAATACGGGACAGACTATGGCTACACCTTC | CASSKYGTDYGYTF
TRBJ2-2 | TRBV5-1 | TRBD1 | - | TGCGCCAGCAGTGGGACAGGCGCATTCGGCACCGGGGAGCTGTTTTTT | CASSGTGAFGTGELFF
TRBJ1-4 | TRBV30 | - | - | TGTGCCTGGAGTGTGGGGAGTTCAACTAATGAAAAACTGTTTTTT | CAWSVGSSTNEKLFF
TRBJ1-2 | TRBV15 | - | - | TGTGCCACCAGCCGCGGGCCGGAGGTTTCTACCTTC | CATSRGPEVSTF
TRBJ2-2 | TRBV7-3 | TRBD1 | - | TGTGCCAGCAGCCCCTTGACAGGGGAAACCGGGGAGCTGTTTTTT | CASSPLTGETGELFF
TRBJ2-7 | TRBV6-5 | TRBD1 | - | TGTGCCAGCAGGGGGACAGGGACCTACGAGCAGTACTTC | CASRGTGTYEQYF
TRBJ1-5 | TRBV28 | TRBD1 | - | TGTGCCAGCAGTTCCTCACAGGGGGCGCGTGGTCAGCCCCAGCATTTT | CASSSSQGARGQPQHF
TRBJ2-7 | TRBV5-1 | TRBD1 | - | TGCGCCAGCAGCTTGGGCACAGGGGGGATCTCCTACGAGCAGTACTTC | CASSLGTGGISYEQYF
TRBJ1-6 | TRBV6-6 | - | - | TGTGCCGTAAAGAGGATGGCCTATAATTCACCCCTCCACTTT | CAVKRMAYNSPLHF
TRBJ2-7 | TRBV19 | TRBD2 | once | TGTGCCAGTAGTATTCAAAGGGGCGGACTAGCGGGCCCCTACGAGCAGTACTTC | CASSIQRGGLAGPYEQYF
TRBJ1-4 | TRBV4-2 | - | - | TGTGCCAGCAGCCCAAGGACAGCGATTAATGAAAAACTGTTTTTT | CASSPRTAINEKLFF
TRBJ2-7 | TRBV6-6 | - | - | TGTGCCAGCAGTTGGTCCTCAGGAGAGCAGTACTTC | CASSWSSGEQYF
TRBJ1-3 | TRBV5-1 | TRBD1 | - | TGCGCCAGCAGTCCACAGGGGGCGCCCGGAAACACCATATATTTT | CASSPQGAPGNTIYF
TRBJ1-1 | TRBV7-3 | - | - | TGTGCCAGCAGCCGAAACGGACACTCGAACACTGAAGCTTTCTTT | CASSRNGHSNTEAFF
TRBJ1-2 | TRBV5-1 | TRBD1 | - | TGCGCCAGCACCGCGGGACAGGGTGAAAACTATGGCTACACCTTC | CASTAGQGENYGYTF
TRBJ2-3 | TRBV19 | TRBD2 | - | TGTGCCAGTAGTATCCGGACTAGCGGGGACCACAGTTCGATCACAGATACGCAGTATTTT | CASSIRTSGDHSSITDTQYF
TRBJ1-6 | TRBV3-1/TRBV3-2 | - | - | TGTGCCAGCAGCGCGCGACAGGAGAATTCACCCCTCCACTTT | CASSARQENSPLHF
TRBJ2-1 | TRBV25-1 | - | - | TGTGCCAGCAGTAAAAGCCCCATGAGCCCCTACAATGAGCAGTTCTTC | CASSKSPMSPYNEQFF
TRBJ1-1 | TRBV7-9 | - | - | TGTGCCAGCACCCGTAGCGAGGGGGGGCGCGCTTTCTTT | CASTRSEGGRAFF
TRBJ2-1 | TRBV29-1 | - | - | TGCAGCGTTGAAGCAGGAAGGGGGGGCGATGAGCAGTTCTTC | CSVEAGRGGDEQFF
TRBJ1-1 | TRBV6-5 | - | - | TGTGCCAGCAGCCGGGAACCGATGAACACTGAAGCTTTCTTT | CASSREPMNTEAFF
TRBJ2-2 | TRBV12-3/TRBV12-4 | - | - | TGTGCCGGAACGGGACAAAGGACCGGGGAGCTGTTTTTT | CAGTGQRTGELFF
TRBJ1-2 | TRBV18 | - | few | TGTGCCAGCTCACCACCCTCGAGGGCTAAAGAACGAGGTTATGGCTACACCTTC | CASSPPSRAKERGYGYTF
TRBJ1-2 | TRBV7-9 | TRBD1 | - | TGTGCCAGCAGCGCTGGAGTCCGGGACAGGGGTTATGGCTACACCTTC | CASSAGVRDRGYGYTF
TRBJ1-6 | TRBV5-1 | - | - | TGCGCCAGCAGCTTGGGTTCTCCGGATAATTCACCCCTCCACTTT | CASSLGSPDNSPLHF
TRBJ1-4 | TRBV6-6 | TRBD1 | once | TGTGCCAGCAGTCCAGACAGGGGCGTTGAACTGTTTTTT | CASSPDRGVELFF
TRBJ1-6 | TRBV6-4 | TRBD1 | - | TGTGCCAGCAGCCTGACAGGGGAGGTTAATTCACCCCTCCACTTT | CASSLTGEVNSPLHF
TRBJ2-1 | TRBV28 | - | - | TGTGCCAGCAGTACACACAGAGTGGAGGGAAAAACCCAAACCGATGAGCAGTTCTTC | CASSTHRVEGKTQTDEQFF
TRBJ1-5 | TRBV30 | TRBD1 | - | TGTGCCTGGAGTGTAGGGACAGGAGTCCTTCAGCCCCAGCATTTT | CAWSVGTGVLQPQHF
TRBJ2-3 | TRBV7-3 | - | - | TGTGCCAGCAGCTTCGAGGGCACAGATACGCAGTATTTT | CASSFEGTDTQYF
TRBJ2-7 | TRBV20-1 | TRBD1 | - | TGCAGTGCTAGTGGAAGGGGAACAGGGGGGTACTTC | CSASGRGTGGYF
TRBJ1-2 | TRBV6-6 | TRBD1 | - | TGTGCCAGCGAACCCGGACAGGGGGCATATGGCTACACCTTC | CASEPGQGAYGYTF
TRBJ2-3 | TRBV9 | TRBD2 | - | TGTGCCAGCAGCGTAGAAGCTAGCGGGGGGATGGCAGATACGCAGTATTTT | CASSVEASGGMADTQYF
TRBJ1-4 | TRBV6-5 | TRBD1 | - | TGTGCCAGCAGTTACAGGGCAGGGGGAATTAATGAAAAACTGTTTTTT | CASSYRAGGINEKLFF
TRBJ1-2 | TRBV30 | - | - | TGTGCCTACCAGGACCAGGGCTATGGCTACACCTTC | CAYQDQGYGYTF
TRBJ2-7 | TRBV3-1/TRBV3-2 | TRBD1 | - | TGTGCCAGCAGCCACCCGGGACAGGGGGTCCACGAGCAGTACTTC | CASSHPGQGVHEQYF
TRBJ1-2 | TRBV28 | - | - | TGTGCCAGCAGTTCGGTTGCAGGGACTAGGGTTTACACCTTC | CASSSVAGTRVYTF
TRBJ1-4 | TRBV7-2 | TRBD1 | - | TGTGCCAGCAGCTATACAGGGGGGACGAATGAAAAACTGTTTTTT | CASSYTGGTNEKLFF
TRBJ2-7 | TRBV28 | TRBD1 | - | TGTGCCAGCAGTCCCCCGACAGGGGGGGTTCACGAGCAGTACTTC | CASSPPTGGVHEQYF
TRBJ2-1 | TRBV7-2 | TRBD2 | - | TGTGCCAGCAGCACCCTAGCGGGGGGTCTCGATGAGCAGTTCTTC | CASSTLAGGLDEQFF
TRBJ2-1 | TRBV7-9 | TRBD1 | - | TGTGCCAGCTCTGACAGGGGCGAGCAGTTCTTC | CASSDRGEQFF
TRBJ1-3 | TRBV6-6 | - | - | TGTGCCAGCGGGGACACTCGCTCTGGAAACACCATATATTTT | CASGDTRSGNTIYF
TRBJ1-1 | TRBV7-8 | - | once | TGTGCCAGCAGATCGTCAGGTGTCCACACTGAAGCTTTCTTT | CASRSSGVHTEAFF
TRBJ1-2 | TRBV3-1/TRBV3-2 | TRBD1 | - | TGTGCCAGCAGCCAAGATCTGGACAGGGGGTATGGCTACACCTTC | CASSQDLDRGYGYTF
TRBJ1-5 | TRBV27 | - | once | TGTGCCAGCAGTTTTGCGGGGTATAATCAGCCCCAGCATTTT | CASSFAGYNQPQHF
TRBJ1-2 | TRBV29-1 | - | - | TGCAGCGTTGGGGTGGGGGGAAGCGTAGGCTACACCTTC | CSVGVGGSVGYTF
TRBJ1-2 | TRBV28 | TRBD1 | - | TGTGCCAGCGCCCGGGACAGCCAGGTCTCTGGCTACACCTTC | CASARDSQVSGYTF
TRBJ1-3 | TRBV2 | - | - | TGTGCCAGCAGGCTAGGACAGACCTCTGGAAACACCATATATTTT | CASRLGQTSGNTIYF